The clone carrying this T cell receptor (beta chain) occurred a few times. CDR1 and CDR2 (germline): SGHRS, YFSETQ. With 4 bases removed from V and 5 bases from J, the gap between germline ends came to 21 bases. This CDR3 has 16 residues. The entry originates in a study of cytomegalovirus exposure and HLA in healthy donors. PCR primers comprised 60 Vbeta and 13 Jbeta primers. Generated by immunoSEQ multiplex PCR, the TCRdb table keeps only in-frame clones and is missing some. This repertoire shows about 160,000 clones, about 75% found once; its top ten account for 2.5%. The study sampled nominally healthy donors, though unrecorded immune exposures were likely.

The rearrangement uses TRBV5-1 and TRBJ1-2, with TRBD1 as a possible D gene (6 bases). This clonotype was sampled from a female donor in good health and CMV-seronegative. The sample taken for sequencing was PBMCs. The CDR3 DNA is TGCGCCAGCAGCGCGGTAAACGCAGGGGATTCGTATGGCTACACCTTC. Translating gives CASSAVNAGDSYGYTF.